Here is one T cell receptor beta chain with its context. Antigen: not known. PCR used 60 Vbeta primers and 13 Jbeta primers. Generated by immunoSEQ multiplex PCR, the TCRdb table keeps only in-frame clones and is missing some. The data contain roughly 170,000 clones, about 80% of them seen just once; the ten biggest clones take up 0.6% to 0.7%. The data were obtained in a study of cytomegalovirus exposure and HLA in healthy donors. General observations from the study: Highest at DRB1 and lowest at HLA-C, TCR association rates differed among HLA loci in a later analysis. Reportedly, TCR beta sequences accurately predicted HLA-A and HLA-B alleles in most subjects. For most TCR beta V segments, an earlier analysis put the productive rate at about 87% or about 30% of the time. It is likely that the observed cluster of highly shared sequence variants was a sequencing artifact.

The CDR3 runs to 13 residues. The ends were cut back, 1 base at V and 2 bases at J, with 6 bases in the middle. Germline V CDR1 and CDR2: SEHNR, FQNEAQ (reference sequence). The material sequenced was PBMCs. The chain is built from TRBV7-9 and TRBJ2-7; no clear D. The TCR sequence derives from a boy between 5 and 17 years old in good health and CMV-seronegative. CDR3: CASSLDRTYEQYF. CDR3 sequence (DNA): TGTGCCAGCAGCTTAGACAGAACCTACGAGCAGTACTTC.